This T cell receptor beta chain is drawn from a study of cytomegalovirus exposure and HLA in healthy donors. Study observations and caveats: Analyses of presence/absence relied on an assumption of roughly uniform sequencing depth across donors. Follow-up analysis found HLA locus-dependent TCR association rates, highest for DRB1 and lowest for HLA-C. Sequences of the TCR beta chain were said to predict the HLA-A and HLA-B alleles of most subjects accurately. Cytomegalovirus association was listed for 150 or so TCR beta chains.

In regard to this clone: Its antigen remains unidentified.

PCR was performed using 60 Vbeta and 13 Jbeta primers. The repertoire was sequenced with immunoSEQ multiplex PCR; TCRdb's copy has only in-frame clones and lacks some. The data hold 90,000 to 110,000 clones, with about 80% observed a single time. This CDR3 has 12 amino acids. The V gene's germline CDR1 is SGHNT and CDR2 YYREEE (reference sequence). Trimming took 4 bases from V and 2 from J, leaving 7 bases between them. Sequencing was done on a sample of PBMCs. This chain connects TRBV5-4 to TRBJ2-7; weak D call: TRBD1 (6 bases). This receptor was obtained from a woman between 45 and 60 years old in good health and CMV-seropositive. The CDR3 DNA sequence: TGTGCCAGCAGCCGGGACACCTACGAGCAGTACTTC. Protein: CASSRDTYEQYF.